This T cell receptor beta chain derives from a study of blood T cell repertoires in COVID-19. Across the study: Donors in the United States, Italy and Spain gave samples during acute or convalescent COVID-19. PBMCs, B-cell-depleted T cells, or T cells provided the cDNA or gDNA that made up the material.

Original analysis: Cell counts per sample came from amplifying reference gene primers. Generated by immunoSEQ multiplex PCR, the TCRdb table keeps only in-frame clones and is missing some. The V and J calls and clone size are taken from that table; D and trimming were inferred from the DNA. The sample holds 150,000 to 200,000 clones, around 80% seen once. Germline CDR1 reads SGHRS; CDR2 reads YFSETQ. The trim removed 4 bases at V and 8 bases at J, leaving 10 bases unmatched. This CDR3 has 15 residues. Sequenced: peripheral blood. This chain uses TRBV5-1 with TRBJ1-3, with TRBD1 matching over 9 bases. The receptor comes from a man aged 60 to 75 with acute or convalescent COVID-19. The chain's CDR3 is CASSVLGQGIDTIYF. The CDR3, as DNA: TGCGCCAGCAGCGTCCTCGGACAGGGGATAGACACCATATATTTT. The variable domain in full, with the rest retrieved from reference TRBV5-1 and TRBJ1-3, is KAGVTQTPRYLIKTRGQQVTLSCSPISGHRSVSWYQQTPGQGLQFLFEYFSETQRNKGNFPGRFSGRQFSNSRSEMNVSTLELGDSALYLCASSVLGQGIDTIYFGEGSWLTVV.